The 8 T cell receptor beta chains reported below all come from one sample, sequenced in a study of tumor-infiltrating lymphocytes in localized non-small cell lung cancer. Profiled with immunoSEQ multiplex PCR; TCRdb holds only in-frame clones, not every one. This table holds some 11,000 clones, 63% found once. The material sequenced was lung tumor tissue. The receptors were gathered from a human donor with non-small cell lung cancer.

The chain combines TRBV29-1 with TRBJ2-6, with D uncertain. V was clipped by 1 base and J by 7 bases, with 8 bases between them. The CDR3 runs to 13 residues. CDR1 is SQVTM and CDR2 is ANQGSEA in the germline V gene. The CDR3 sequence is CSVEGPGANVLTF. For the CDR3, the DNA is TGCAGCGTTGAAGGGCCCGGAGCCAACGTCCTGACTTTC.

This clone rates as medium-sized. J is TRBJ1-2 and V is TRBV7-2; no definite D call. Germline V gene lookup returns CDR1 SGHTA and CDR2 FQGNSA. This CDR3 region has 15 residues. Trimming left V 8 bases short and J 1 base short, with 17 bases between. CDR3 DNA: TGTGCCAGCCATAGCGGACGGGCCCTTAACTATGGCTACACCTTC. Amino acid sequence: CASHSGRALNYGYTF. Full variable domain (missing parts from reference TRBV7-2 and TRBJ1-2): GAGVSQSPSNKVTEKGKDVELRCDPISGHTALYWYRQSLGQGLEFLIYFQGNSAPDKSGLPSDRFSAERTGGSVSTLTIQRTQQEDSAVYLCASHSGRALNYGYTFGSGTRLTVV.

The chain recombines TRBV5-1 with TRBJ1-2; 10 bases match TRBD1. Losses at the gene ends were 6 bases for V and 3 bases for J; bases not matched to a gene: 8. The CDR3 is 15 amino acids. Per the germline V gene, CDR1 is SGHRS and CDR2 is YFSETQ. The CDR3 region is CASTSGQGGYYGYTF. The CDR3 nucleotides are TGCGCCAGCACCTCCGGACAGGGGGGATACTATGGCTACACCTTC.

The chain links TRBV25-1 to TRBJ2-5; D may match TRBD1 or TRBD2 (5 bases each). The germline V and J ends were trimmed by 6 bases and 0 bases, with 11 bases remaining between them. There are 14 residues in the CDR3. Looked up from germline, CDR1 is MGHDK and CDR2 is SYGVNS. The CDR3: CASRGDGYQETQYF. CDR3 DNA sequence: TGTGCCAGCAGGGGGGACGGGTACCAAGAGACCCAGTACTTC.

This chain links TRBV6-5 with TRBJ2-7, with TRBD1 matching 9 bases. The CDR3 has 15 residues. The germline V gene has CDR1 MNHEY and CDR2 SVGAGI. V lost 4 bases to trimming and J lost 4 bases; unmatched junction nucleotides: 8. The CDR3 spells CASSSRGQGFYEQYF. The DNA of the CDR3 is TGTGCCAGCAGTTCCAGGGGACAGGGATTTTACGAGCAGTACTTC.

By proportion, this clone is medium-sized. This sequence joins TRBV7-2 and TRBJ1-5, with D hard to call. Trimming pared 1 base from V and 3 bases from J, leaving 4 bases between. This CDR3 comprises 13 residues. Per the germline V gene, CDR1 is SGHTA and CDR2 is FQGNSA. CDR3 nucleotide sequence: TGTGCCAGCAGCTTAGATGTCAATCAGCCCCAGCATTTT. Translating it yields CASSLDVNQPQHF.

The gene calls are TRBV18 and TRBJ1-5, with D possibly matching TRBD1 (6 bases). CDR1 and CDR2 from the germline V gene are KGHSH and LQKENI. The CDR3 contains 13 residues. V was clipped by 6 bases and J by 1 base, with 7 bases between them. The CDR3 is CASSGGSNQPQHF. Written as DNA, the CDR3 is TGTGCCAGCTCGGGGGGCAGCAATCAGCCCCAGCATTTT.

The rearrangement joins TRBV4-3 to TRBJ1-4; no clear D gene. CDR3 length: 15 residues. Looked up from germline, CDR1 is LGHNA and CDR2 is YSLEER. With 1 base removed from V and 8 bases from J, the gap between germline ends came to 14 bases. CDR3 in DNA: TGCGCCAGCAGCCAAGGTGGTCGACCTAGGGAAAAACTGTTTTTT. This translates into CASSQGGRPREKLFF.